Described below is a single T cell receptor beta chain sequence and its context. Its antigen is currently unknown. This clone may be a read error of a much larger clone one base away. These data come from a study of metastatic and nonmetastatic thyroid tumors. Study context: The study looked at repertoires side by side in blood and in tumor or nodule tissue from malignant and benign thyroid patients. Study outcomes and limitations: In blood and tumor, TCR beta diversity was reportedly significantly higher in malignant thyroid tumors than in benign nodules.

Patients underwent thyroid surgery, and none had received any treatment before it. From germline, CDR1 is LNHDA and CDR2 SQIVND (reference sequence). The CDR3 loop spans 15 amino acids. Source study methods: For papillary thyroid cancer, a distant-metastasis classifier was constructed from CDR3 differences observed across clinicopathological groups. TCRdb redid the clone calls on the PCR reads using MiXCR. Clone size and V and J calls follow TCRdb, not the original study. In the table there are 25,000 to 30,000 clones, 3.7% of which are singletons. Sample: blood. This sequence originates from a male donor with papillary thyroid cancer or a benign thyroid nodule (not recorded which). Some clones in this sample may be carry-over from other donors' samples. The rearrangement joins TRBV19 to TRBJ2-7; D gene uncertain. This CDR3 is CANSIGAGFSYEQYF. The CDR3 nucleotides read TGTGCCAATAGTATAGGTGCCGGATTTTCCTACGAGCAGTACTTC.